The 31 T cell receptor beta chains reported below all come from one sample, sequenced in a study of beta chain features in type 1 diabetes. Study outcomes and limitations: A moderate, significant TCRB CDR3 shortening appeared in type 1 diabetes across four CD4+ subsets.

Their antigen targets remain unknown. Expressed TCRB transcripts were sequenced because the entire RNA isolate underwent reverse transcription. Produced via immunoSEQ multiplex PCR; TCRdb's table is partial and in-frame only. The table has approximately 260,000 clones, roughly 20% seen once. Sequencing used naive CD4+ T cells from blood. Receptors were obtained from a woman between 35 and 50 years old with type 1 diabetes.

V and J are TRBV9 and TRBJ2-3; no clear D gene. The ends were cut back, 4 bases at V and 1 base at J, with 10 bases in the middle. The germline CDR1 and CDR2 sequences are SGDLS and YYNGEE. The CDR3 contains 14 residues. This chain's CDR3 is CASSPSGGTDTQYF. In DNA form, the CDR3 reads TGTGCCAGCAGCCCCTCGGGTGGCACAGATACGCAGTATTTT.

As regards this clone: Mismatch with germline at one junction end may stem from a read error. This sequence joins TRBV11-2 and TRBJ2-7; D is perhaps TRBD2 (5 bases). In germline, CDR1 is SGHAT, CDR2 FQNNGV. The CDR3 loop spans 13 amino acids. The CDR3 nucleotides are TGTGCCAGCAGCCAGGCCCTTTTACAGCGGAAGAACTTC. Translating gives CASSQALLQRKNF.

This clone is a singleton in its sample. The CDR3 DNA reads TGTGCCAGCAGCAAGAGCGGAGGTACTCAGCCCCAGCATTTT. Encoded protein: CASSKSGGTQPQHF. The rearrangement joins TRBV21-1 to TRBJ1-5. TRBV21-1 is marked as a pseudogene. This CDR3 spans 14 amino acids.

This rearrangement joins TRBV4-3 to TRBJ2-5; D is ambiguous. The CDR3 is made up of 13 amino acids. Deletions cut 2 bases from V and 5 bases from J, with 9 bases between. CDR1 and CDR2 from the germline V gene are LGHNA and YSLEER. CDR3 protein: CASSQHARETQYF. The CDR3 DNA reads as TGCGCCAGCAGCCAACACGCCCGGGAGACCCAGTACTTC.

A few counts support this clone. The chain joins TRBV4-1 to TRBJ1-5; no reliable D call. The CDR3 totals 15 residues. V lost 2 bases and J lost 4, with 12 bases in between. Germline CDR1 MGHRA, CDR2 YSYEKL. This CDR3 reads CASSQLGRGNQPQHF. The CDR3 DNA is TGCGCCAGCAGCCAACTAGGCAGAGGAAATCAGCCCCAGCATTTT.

This rearrangement joins TRBV2 to TRBJ2-7; D is unresolved. Germline V gene sequence: CDR1 SNHLY, CDR2 FYNNEI. The CDR3 is 13 amino acids. Between the trimmed V and J ends, which lost 4 bases and 3 bases, there was a span of 10 bases. DNA for the CDR3: TGTGCCAGCAGTGGCGGCCTTGGCTACGAGCAGTACTTC. It encodes CASSGGLGYEQYF.

This clone has more than one count but fewer than ten. The V call is TRBV29-1, the J call TRBJ2-7, with 8 bases matching TRBD2. The germline gives CDR1 SQVTM, CDR2 ANQGSEA. J gave up 2 bases and V 8 bases, and 8 bases lay outside the gene matches. CDR3 length: 13 amino acids. CDR3 region: CSFFREGAYEQYF. CDR3 sequence (DNA): TGCAGCTTTTTCCGGGAGGGGGCCTACGAGCAGTACTTC.

The V call is TRBV28, the J call TRBJ2-5; D unclear. This CDR3 comprises 14 residues. Germline V lookup: CDR1 MDHEN, CDR2 SYDVKM. Between the trimmed V and J ends, which lost 1 base and 1 base, there was a span of 7 bases. CDR3 in DNA: TGTGCCAGCAGTTTATCAATAGTCCAAGAGACCCAGTACTTC. Residues: CASSLSIVQETQYF.

The J gene is TRBJ1-2, the V gene TRBV5-1; 9 bases fit TRBD1. The CDR3 runs 15 residues. The germline CDR1 and CDR2 sequences are SGHRS and YFSETQ. V was clipped by 3 bases and J by 7 bases; unmatched bases: 10. The CDR3 coding sequence is TGCGCCAGCAGCTCTTACCCCACAGGGGGCAGTGGCTACACCTTC. Protein: CASSSYPTGGSGYTF.

This clone was detected only a few times. The chain uses TRBV29-1 and TRBJ2-1; D possibly corresponds to TRBD1 (8 bases). The germline V gene has CDR1 SQVTM and CDR2 ANQGSEA. Trimming removed 2 bases at V and 3 bases at J, with 14 bases between. There are 15 residues in the CDR3. The CDR3 sequence is CSVETGGGYYNEQFF. The CDR3 nucleotides are TGCAGCGTTGAAACAGGGGGGGGCTACTACAATGAGCAGTTCTTC.

V usage is TRBV28 and J usage is TRBJ1-5, with a tentative D call TRBD1 (5 bases). This CDR3 contains 14 residues. V was pared by 5 bases and J by 7 bases, with 15 bases between. In germline, CDR1 is MDHEN, CDR2 SYDVKM. The CDR3, as DNA: TGTGCCAGCAGTCTCGCGGGGGGAGGCCAGCCCCAGCATTTT. It codes for CASSLAGGGQPQHF.

Only a few counts were recorded for this clone. The chain recombines TRBV7-2 with TRBJ1-1; no definite D call. The CDR3 extends over 14 amino acids. From germline, CDR1 is SGHTA and CDR2 FQGNSA. V was pared by 4 bases and J by 2 bases, with 11 bases between. CDR3: CASSSSRVNTEAFF. CDR3 coding DNA: TGTGCCAGCAGCTCCAGCCGGGTAAACACTGAAGCTTTCTTT.

V usage is TRBV30 and J usage is TRBJ2-7, with D possibly TRBD2 on 6 matching bases. There are 14 residues in the CDR3. Looked up from germline, CDR1 is GTSNPN and CDR2 is SVGIG (reference sequence). Trimming pared 1 base from V and 1 base from J, leaving 11 bases between. The DNA of the CDR3 is TGTGCCTGGAGTGCCGGGACTGCATCCTACGAGCAGTACTTC. Residues: CAWSAGTASYEQYF.

Only a few counts were recorded for this clone. The rearrangement joins TRBV6-5 to TRBJ2-5; no definite D call. The CDR3 loop spans 13 amino acids. Germline loops: CDR1 MNHEY, CDR2 SVGAGI. V shed 5 bases and J shed 2 bases, with 9 bases lying between them. The CDR3 reads CASSEAEQETQYF. CDR3 DNA: TGTGCCAGCAGTGAGGCAGAGCAAGAGACCCAGTACTTC.

The chain carries TRBV28 and TRBJ2-7; D is possibly TRBD1 (5 bases). The CDR3 sequence is 13 residues long. Trimming removed 5 bases at V and 2 bases at J, with 10 bases between. The germline V gene encodes CDR1 MDHEN and CDR2 SYDVKM. CDR3 sequence reads: CASSPSGTYEQYF. The CDR3 region has the DNA TGTGCCAGCAGTCCTTCAGGGACCTACGAGCAGTACTTC.

The V call is TRBV2, the J call TRBJ1-2; TRBD1 is a possible D gene (5 bases). The V and J ends lost 4 bases and 8 bases respectively, with 14 bases between them. From germline, CDR1 is SNHLY and CDR2 FYNNEI. The CDR3 runs 13 residues. The CDR3 region has the DNA TGTGCCAGCAGTGTTGGAGGGGCCTTCGGCTACACCTTC. This sequence encodes CASSVGGAFGYTF.

This chain links TRBV5-1 with TRBJ1-1; TRBD1 matches 7 bases. The germline CDR1 and CDR2 sequences are SGHRS and YFSETQ. V lost 0 bases to trimming and J lost 1 base; unmatched junction nucleotides: 9. The CDR3 totals 17 residues. The CDR3 sequence: CASSLEPPGQSNTEAFF. CDR3 coding DNA: TGCGCCAGCAGCTTGGAACCCCCGGGACAGTCGAACACTGAAGCTTTCTTT.

V is TRBV6-6 and J is TRBJ1-1; tentatively, D is TRBD1 (6 bases). V was trimmed by 11 bases and J by 0 bases, leaving 13 bases between them. Germline loops: CDR1 MNHNY, CDR2 SVGAGI (reference sequence). The CDR3 extends over 13 amino acids. This chain's CDR3 is CASNGQMNTEAFF. In DNA, the CDR3 is TGTGCCTCAAACGGACAGATGAACACTGAAGCTTTCTTT.

This clone was observed once. The V gene is TRBV6-6, the J gene TRBJ1-5; TRBD1 matches at 7 bases. The trim removed 5 bases at V and 3 bases at J, leaving 4 bases unmatched. Germline V CDR1 and CDR2: MNHNY, SVGAGI (reference sequence). The CDR3 loop spans 14 amino acids. This chain's CDR3 is CASSLGQFNQPQHF. The CDR3 coding sequence is TGTGCCAGCAGTCTGGGACAGTTCAATCAGCCCCAGCATTTT.

This chain joins TRBV5-4 and TRBJ2-5; the match to TRBD2 covers 8 bases. The germline gives CDR1 SGHNT, CDR2 YYREEE (reference sequence). V gave up 0 bases and J gave up 2 bases; unmatched junction bases: 6. The CDR3 length is 16 residues. DNA of the CDR3: TGTGCCAGCAGCTTGGGTTTAGCGGGGCTACAAGAGACCCAGTACTTC. Encoded protein: CASSLGLAGLQETQYF.

This clone was found a few times. The chain carries TRBV30 and TRBJ1-5; TRBD1 matches at 7 bases. This CDR3 region has 13 residues. CDR1 is GTSNPN, CDR2 SVGIG, per germline (reference sequence). The ends lost 4 bases at V and 4 bases at J; junction bases unmatched: 4. The CDR3 region is CAWTGQPNQPQHF. Here the CDR3 DNA reads TGTGCCTGGACGGGACAGCCTAATCAGCCCCAGCATTTT. Drawing the rest from reference TRBV30 and TRBJ1-5, the complete variable domain is SQTIHQWPATLVQPVGSPLSLECTVEGTSNPNLYWYRQAAGRGLQLLFYSVGIGQISSEVPQNLSASRPQDRQFILSSKKLLLSDSGFYLCAWTGQPNQPQHFGDGTRLSIL.

There are a few counts of this clone. This chain links TRBV6-5 with TRBJ2-3; tentatively, D is TRBD1 (7 bases). Trimming left V 2 bases short and J 0 bases short, with 12 bases between. Germline loops: CDR1 MNHEY, CDR2 SVGAGI. This CDR3 comprises 16 residues. The CDR3 sequence is CASSYLQGGSTDTQYF. The DNA of the CDR3 is TGTGCCAGCAGTTACCTCCAGGGGGGAAGCACAGATACGCAGTATTTT.

The chain is built from TRBV15 and TRBJ2-4, with 9 bases lining up with TRBD1. This CDR3 is built from 15 residues. CDR1 is LNHNV, CDR2 YYDKDF, per germline (reference sequence). Trimming took 5 bases from V and 1 from J; bases not matched to a gene: 3. Written as DNA, the CDR3 is TGTGCCACCAGCGGGGACAGGGTTGCCAAAAACATTCAGTACTTC. Translation gives CATSGDRVAKNIQYF.

The V call is TRBV15, the J call TRBJ1-1; a possible D gene is TRBD1 (6 bases). Germline lookup yields CDR1 LNHNV and CDR2 YYDKDF (reference sequence). The CDR3 consists of 17 residues. The V end lost 3 bases, the J end lost 5 bases, and 22 bases lay between the germline ends. CDR3 protein: CATSSERQGRVRTEAFF. In nucleotides, the CDR3 is TGTGCCACCAGCAGTGAAAGGCAGGGGAGAGTTCGGACTGAAGCTTTCTTT. The whole variable domain, filled in from reference TRBV15 and TRBJ1-1, reads DAMVIQNPRYQVTQFGKPVTLSCSQTLNHNVMYWYQQKSSQAPKLLFHYYDKDFNNEADTPDNFQSRRPNTSFCFLDIRSPGLGDTAMYLCATSSERQGRVRTEAFFGQGTRLTVV.

This clone was picked up a small number of times. The chain links TRBV7-2 to TRBJ2-3; D not certain. V was clipped by 1 base and J by 3 bases, with 8 bases between them. CDR3 length: 14 residues. Germline values: CDR1 SGHTA, CDR2 FQGNSA. CDR3: CASSLEAYTDTQYF. The DNA for the CDR3 is TGTGCCAGCAGCTTAGAAGCGTATACAGATACGCAGTATTTT.

This clone was seen only a few times. This chain links TRBV7-9 with TRBJ1-5; 9 positions match TRBD1. The J segment lost 7 bases and the V segment lost 5 bases, leaving 6 bases of the junction unmatched. CDR1 SEHNR and CDR2 FQNEAQ come from the germline V gene (reference sequence). The CDR3 runs to 14 residues. CDR3 protein: CASSVQGAGQPQHF. The CDR3 bases are TGTGCCAGCAGCGTACAGGGGGCGGGGCAGCCCCAGCATTTT.

This clone was picked up one time. This sequence joins TRBV25-1 and TRBJ1-4; 7 bases fit TRBD1. Germline V lookup: CDR1 MGHDK, CDR2 SYGVNS. V lost 3 bases and J lost 10; bases outside the gene matches: 11. This CDR3 spans 15 amino acids. The CDR3, as DNA: TGTGCCAGCAGTGACCCGGGACAGACCTCTGGAAAACTGTTTTTT. Translating gives CASSDPGQTSGKLFF.

The chain uses TRBV7-9 and TRBJ1-6, with a possible D match to TRBD1 (5 bases). This CDR3 spans 13 amino acids. Germline V gene data show CDR1 as SEHNR and CDR2 as FQNEAQ (reference sequence). V shed 5 bases and J shed 4 bases, with 6 bases lying between them. The CDR3, as DNA: TGTGCCAGCAGCGGGGGGTATAATTCACCCCTCCACTTT. Residues: CASSGGYNSPLHF.

This chain connects TRBV10-3 to TRBJ1-1; 7 bases agree with TRBD1. The CDR3 is made up of 14 amino acids. Per germline, CDR1 ENHRY and CDR2 SYGVKD. Trimming cost V 9 bases and J 5 bases; bases outside gene matches: 12. DNA for the CDR3: TGTGCCATTAGACAGGGAAATCTGAGGACTGAAGCTTTCTTT. Protein sequence: CAIRQGNLRTEAFF.

This clone has just one count. The gene calls are TRBV28 and TRBJ2-7, with 7 bases matching TRBD1. The V gene's germline CDR1 is MDHEN and CDR2 SYDVKM. Unmatched junction bases numbered 6, after V lost 10 bases and J lost 6 bases. CDR3 size: 11 residues. The CDR3 reads CATSTGSEQYF. As DNA, the CDR3 is TGTGCCACCTCGACAGGGAGCGAGCAGTACTTC.

This clone appeared a few times. Other DNA sequences within the sample encode an identical CDR3. The rearrangement joins TRBV10-3 to TRBJ2-5, with TRBD1 as a possible D gene (6 bases). V lost 2 bases and J lost 2, with 6 bases in between. Germline V lookup: CDR1 ENHRY, CDR2 SYGVKD. CDR3 length equals 13 residues. The CDR3 DNA follows: TGTGCCATCAGTGAGGGACAGCAAGAGACCCAGTACTTC. Its translation: CAISEGQQETQYF.